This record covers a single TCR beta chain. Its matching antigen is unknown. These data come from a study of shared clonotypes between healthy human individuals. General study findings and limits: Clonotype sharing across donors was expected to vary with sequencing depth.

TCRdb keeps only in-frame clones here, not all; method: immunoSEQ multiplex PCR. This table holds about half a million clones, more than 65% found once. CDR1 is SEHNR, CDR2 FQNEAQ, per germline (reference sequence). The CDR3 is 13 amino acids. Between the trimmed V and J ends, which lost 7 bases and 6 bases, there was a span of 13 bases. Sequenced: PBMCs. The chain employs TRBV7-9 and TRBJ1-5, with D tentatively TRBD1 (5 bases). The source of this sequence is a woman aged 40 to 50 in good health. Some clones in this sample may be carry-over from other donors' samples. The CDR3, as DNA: TGTGCCAGCACCCCTGGGACGGGTCAGCCCCAGCATTTT. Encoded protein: CASTPGTGQPQHF.